This TCR beta chain was identified during a study of blood T cells in healthy people across ages. Findings of the study overall: Naive T cell percentage showed a strong correlation with the diversity of TCR beta.

Germline V gives CDR1 SGHAT, CDR2 FQNNGV. The ends were cut back, 5 bases at V and 13 bases at J, with 18 bases in the middle. This CDR3 has 13 residues. A second about 7 to 11 cycle PCR used barcoded and J-beta primers. Carrying 12 random nucleotides, a template-switch adaptor labeled each individual cDNA molecule. TCRdb re-called the 5' RACE reads through MiXCR, storing one row per CDR3 protein. Here the sample spans fewer than 2 million distinct CDR3 sequences, approximately 39% being singletons. On this clonotype itself: Its target is unknown.

Every sample had a minimum of 6.5 million PBMCs isolated. Total RNA, at least 5 micrograms per sample, came from PBMCs. This chain connects TRBV11-2 to TRBJ2-1, with a tentative D call TRBD1 (6 bases). This receptor was obtained from a human donor in good health. Sequencing was performed on blood. CDR3 amino acids: CASSPADSQIQFF. CDR3 in DNA: TGTGCCAGCAGCCCCGCGGACAGCCAGATTCAGTTCTTC.